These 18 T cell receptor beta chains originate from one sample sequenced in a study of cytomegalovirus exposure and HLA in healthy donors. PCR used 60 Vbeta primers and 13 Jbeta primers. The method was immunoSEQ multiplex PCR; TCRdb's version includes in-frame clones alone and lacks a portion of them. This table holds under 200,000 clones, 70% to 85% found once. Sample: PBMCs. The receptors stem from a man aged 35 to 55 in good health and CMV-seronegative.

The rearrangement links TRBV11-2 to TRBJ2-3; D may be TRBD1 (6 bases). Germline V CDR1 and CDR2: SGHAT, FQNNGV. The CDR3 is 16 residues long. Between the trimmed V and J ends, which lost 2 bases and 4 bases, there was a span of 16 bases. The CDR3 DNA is TGTGCCAGCAGCTTAATCTCAGGGGTGGGGGCAGATACGCAGTATTTT. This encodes CASSLISGVGADTQYF.

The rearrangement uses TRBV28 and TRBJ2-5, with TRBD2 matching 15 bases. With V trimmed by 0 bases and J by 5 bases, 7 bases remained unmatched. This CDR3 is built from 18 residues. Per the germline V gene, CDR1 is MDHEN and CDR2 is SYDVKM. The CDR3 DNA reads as TGTGCCAGCAGTTTATGGGGACTAGCGGGGGGTTGGAGGGAGACCCAGTACTTC. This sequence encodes CASSLWGLAGGWRETQYF.

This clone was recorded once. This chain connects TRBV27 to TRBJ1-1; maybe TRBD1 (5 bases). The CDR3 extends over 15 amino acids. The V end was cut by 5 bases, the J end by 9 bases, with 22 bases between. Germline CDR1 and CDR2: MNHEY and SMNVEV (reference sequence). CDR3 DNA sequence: TGTGCCAGCAGTCCAGAACGCGGGGGGTGGGGCCAAGCTTTCTTT. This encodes CASSPERGGWGQAFF.

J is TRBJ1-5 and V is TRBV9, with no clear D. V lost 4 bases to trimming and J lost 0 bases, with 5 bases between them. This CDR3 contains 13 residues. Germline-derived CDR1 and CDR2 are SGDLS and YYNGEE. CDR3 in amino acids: CASSFNSNQPQHF. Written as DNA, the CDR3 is TGTGCCAGCAGCTTTAATAGCAATCAGCCCCAGCATTTT.

This CDR3 is CAIKSGGPDTGELFF. CDR3 DNA sequence: TGTGCCATCAAGTCGGGGGGCCCGGACACCGGGGAGCTGTTTTTT. J is TRBJ2-2 and V is TRBV10-3; TRBD2 might be the D (7 bases). This CDR3 spans 15 amino acids. Germline-derived CDR1 and CDR2 are ENHRY and SYGVKD. Trimming removed 7 bases from V and 3 bases from J, with 15 bases in between.

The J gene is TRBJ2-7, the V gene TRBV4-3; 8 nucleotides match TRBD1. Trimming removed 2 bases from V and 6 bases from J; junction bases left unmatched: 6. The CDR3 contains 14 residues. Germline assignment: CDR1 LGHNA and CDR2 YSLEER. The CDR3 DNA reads TGCGCCAGCAGCCAATCCGGGACAGGACTCGAGCAGTACTTC. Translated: CASSQSGTGLEQYF.

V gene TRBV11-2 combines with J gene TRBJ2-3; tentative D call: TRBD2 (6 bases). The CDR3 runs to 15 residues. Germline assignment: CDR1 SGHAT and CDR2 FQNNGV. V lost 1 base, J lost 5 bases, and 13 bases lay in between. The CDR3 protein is CASSLGGALIDTQYF. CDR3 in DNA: TGTGCCAGCAGCTTAGGCGGGGCCTTGATAGATACGCAGTATTTT.

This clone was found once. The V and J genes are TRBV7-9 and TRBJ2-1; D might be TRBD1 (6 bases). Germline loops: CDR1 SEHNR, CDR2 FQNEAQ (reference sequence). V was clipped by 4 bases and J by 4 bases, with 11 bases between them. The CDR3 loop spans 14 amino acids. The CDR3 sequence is CASSWDTSYNEQFF. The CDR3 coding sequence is TGTGCCAGCAGCTGGGACACCTCTTACAATGAGCAGTTCTTC. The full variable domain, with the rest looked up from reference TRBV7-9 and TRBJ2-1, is DTGVSQNPRHKITKRGQNVTFRCDPISEHNRLYWYRQTLGQGPEFLTYFQNEAQLEKSRLLSDRFSAERPKGSFSTLEIQRTEQGDSAMYLCASSWDTSYNEQFFGPGTRLTVL.

The CDR3 spells CASSRYGTGVGNTIYF. The CDR3 bases are TGTGCCAGCAGCAGATACGGGACAGGGGTCGGAAACACCATATATTTT. J is TRBJ1-3 and V is TRBV5-4, with 10 bases fitting TRBD1. Per the germline V gene, CDR1 is SGHNT and CDR2 is YYREEE (reference sequence). V lost 4 bases to trimming and J lost 4 bases; unmatched junction nucleotides: 8. The CDR3 runs 16 residues.

Here the CDR3 DNA reads TGTGCCAGCAGTGCCGTTGGCCGAATGAACACTGAAGCTTTCTTT. Its protein is CASSAVGRMNTEAFF. The genes are TRBV25-1 and TRBJ1-1; unclear D gene. This CDR3 region has 15 residues. V was cut by 4 bases and J by 0 bases, with 12 bases left in between. The germline gives CDR1 MGHDK, CDR2 SYGVNS.

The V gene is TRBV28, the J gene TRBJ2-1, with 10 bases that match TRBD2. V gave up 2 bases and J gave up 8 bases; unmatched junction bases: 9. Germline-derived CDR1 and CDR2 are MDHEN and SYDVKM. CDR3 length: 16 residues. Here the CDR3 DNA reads TGTGCCAGCAGTTTACCTTTGAGGCTAGCGGGGGATGAGCAGTTCTTC. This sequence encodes CASSLPLRLAGDEQFF.

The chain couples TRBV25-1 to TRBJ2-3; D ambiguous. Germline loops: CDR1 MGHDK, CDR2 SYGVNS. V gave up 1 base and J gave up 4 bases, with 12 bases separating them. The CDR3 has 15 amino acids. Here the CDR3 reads CASSEFADQADTQYF. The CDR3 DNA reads TGTGCCAGCAGTGAATTCGCAGACCAGGCAGATACGCAGTATTTT.

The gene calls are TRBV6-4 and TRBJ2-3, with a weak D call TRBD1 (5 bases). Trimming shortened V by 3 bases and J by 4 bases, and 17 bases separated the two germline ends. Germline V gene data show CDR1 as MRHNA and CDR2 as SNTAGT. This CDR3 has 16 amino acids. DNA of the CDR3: TGTGCCAGCAGTGATTTTTTCAGGGTGTCCCCAGATACGCAGTATTTT. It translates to CASSDFFRVSPDTQYF.

In DNA, the CDR3 is TGCGCCAGCAGCCCCCAAACTAGTACCGAGACCCAGTACTTC. It is translated as CASSPQTSTETQYF. V is TRBV5-1 and J is TRBJ2-5; possibly TRBD2 for D (5 bases). The CDR3 has 14 residues. From germline, CDR1 is SGHRS and CDR2 YFSETQ. The V and J ends lost 4 bases and 5 bases respectively, with 15 bases between them.

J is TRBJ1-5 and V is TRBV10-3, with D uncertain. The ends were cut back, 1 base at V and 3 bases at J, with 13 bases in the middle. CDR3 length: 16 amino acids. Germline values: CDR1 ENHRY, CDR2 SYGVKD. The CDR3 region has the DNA TGTGCCATCAGTGAGTGGAAGTTTAGCGACAATCAGCCCCAGCATTTT. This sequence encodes CAISEWKFSDNQPQHF.

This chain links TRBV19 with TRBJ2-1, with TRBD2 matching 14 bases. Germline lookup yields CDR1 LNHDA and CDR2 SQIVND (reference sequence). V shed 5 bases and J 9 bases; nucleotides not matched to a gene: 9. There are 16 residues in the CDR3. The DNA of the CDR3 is TGTGCCAGTAGTTCCTCGACTAGCGGGGGGGCCCGTGAGCAGTTCTTC. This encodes CASSSSTSGGAREQFF.

In DNA form, the CDR3 reads TGTGCCAGCAGCGTAGAGGGACAAGGTTTCCAAGAGACCCAGTACTTC. The encoded protein is CASSVEGQGFQETQYF. The V call is TRBV9, the J call TRBJ2-5, with D possibly matching TRBD1 (6 bases). The V end was cut by 0 bases, the J end by 1 base, with 13 bases between. CDR1 and CDR2 from the germline V gene are SGDLS and YYNGEE. This CDR3 is built from 16 residues. The whole variable domain, remainder taken from reference TRBV9 and TRBJ2-5, is DSGVTQTPKHLITATGQRVTLRCSPRSGDLSVYWYQQSLDQGLQFLIQYYNGEERAKGNILERFSAQQFPDLHSELNLSSLELGDSALYFCASSVEGQGFQETQYFGPGTRLLVL.

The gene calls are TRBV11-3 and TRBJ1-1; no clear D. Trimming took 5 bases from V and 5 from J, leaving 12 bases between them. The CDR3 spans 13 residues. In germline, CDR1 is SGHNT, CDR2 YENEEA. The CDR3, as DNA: TGTGCCAGCAGCGCCGCTCCGGGGACTGAAGCTTTCTTT. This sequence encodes CASSAAPGTEAFF.